The rows below give T cell receptor beta chains drawn from one sample of a study of vaccination effects on CD4 cells after COVID-19. The antigens these receptors bind are not known. Method: immunoSEQ multiplex PCR; TCRdb's copy keeps in-frame clones and lacks some. The sample yields about 52,000 clones, 75% to 85% seen once. The sample was CD4+ T cells from PBMCs cultured with HCoV-OC43 spike peptides, taken before COVID-19 vaccination. All receptors derive from a human donor who received a COVID-19 vaccine. CDR3s include the opening cysteine and the closing phenylalanine or tryptophan. Each record gives: clone size, D gene, J gene, V gene, CDR3 protein, CDR3 DNA. D genes are given only for firm matches. Clone size is shown for a subset of rows, as once, few, many or a class of expanded clone.

abundance: -; d_gene: TRBD1; j_gene: TRBJ1-5; v_gene: TRBV10-3; CDR3aa: CATLSGTGPTSSNQPQHF; CDR3nt: TGTGCCACCTTATCTGGGACAGGCCCTACTTCTAGCAATCAGCCCCAGCATTTT
abundance: -; d_gene: TRBD1; j_gene: TRBJ2-5; v_gene: TRBV11-1; CDR3aa: CASSLGLRDSQATQYF; CDR3nt: TGTGCCAGCAGCCTTGGCCTCCGGGACAGTCAAGCGACCCAGTACTTC
abundance: -; d_gene: -; j_gene: TRBJ2-3; v_gene: TRBV2; CDR3aa: CASSRTHSTDTQYF; CDR3nt: TGTGCCAGCAGTCGGACACACAGCACAGATACGCAGTATTTT
abundance: -; d_gene: -; j_gene: TRBJ1-1; v_gene: TRBV29-1; CDR3aa: CSGVTPLATEAFF; CDR3nt: TGCAGCGGGGTGACACCCCTGGCCACTGAAGCTTTCTTT
abundance: -; d_gene: -; j_gene: TRBJ2-1; v_gene: TRBV21-1; CDR3aa: CASSKGAGTSSMSEQFF; CDR3nt: TGTGCCAGCAGCAAAGGGGCAGGGACTAGTAGTATGTCTGAGCAGTTCTTC
abundance: few; d_gene: -; j_gene: TRBJ2-2; v_gene: TRBV11-2; CDR3aa: CASSLWGFTGELFF; CDR3nt: TGTGCCAGCAGCTTATGGGGATTCACCGGGGAGCTGTTTTTT
abundance: -; d_gene: -; j_gene: TRBJ1-5; v_gene: TRBV5-1; CDR3aa: CASSFLLTNDQPQHF; CDR3nt: TGCGCCAGCAGCTTCCTGTTGACAAATGATCAGCCCCAGCATTTT
abundance: -; d_gene: -; j_gene: TRBJ2-1; v_gene: TRBV12-3/TRBV12-4; CDR3aa: CASSPFYNEQFF; CDR3nt: TGTGCCAGCAGTCCCTTTTACAATGAGCAGTTCTTC
abundance: -; d_gene: -; j_gene: TRBJ2-5; v_gene: TRBV6-5; CDR3aa: CASRGGSETQYF; CDR3nt: TGTGCCAGCAGAGGGGGTTCGGAGACCCAGTACTTC
abundance: -; d_gene: TRBD2; j_gene: TRBJ2-2; v_gene: TRBV3-1/TRBV3-2; CDR3aa: CASSTRLAATGELFF; CDR3nt: TGTGCCAGCAGCACCCGACTAGCGGCCACCGGGGAGCTGTTTTTT
abundance: -; d_gene: TRBD1; j_gene: TRBJ1-2; v_gene: TRBV6-1; CDR3aa: CASSEVAGQGGGYTF; CDR3nt: TGTGCCAGCAGTGAAGTCGCTGGACAGGGTGGTGGCTACACCTTC
abundance: -; d_gene: -; j_gene: TRBJ2-2; v_gene: TRBV7-2; CDR3aa: CASSKPGGDTGELFF; CDR3nt: TGTGCCAGCAGCAAGCCAGGGGGGGACACCGGGGAGCTGTTTTTT
abundance: few; d_gene: -; j_gene: TRBJ1-1; v_gene: TRBV7-3; CDR3aa: CASSLRGGEAFF; CDR3nt: TGTGCCAGCAGCTTAAGGGGAGGAGAAGCTTTCTTT
abundance: few; d_gene: -; j_gene: TRBJ1-5; v_gene: TRBV4-1; CDR3aa: CASSQVENNQPQHF; CDR3nt: TGCGCCAGCAGCCAAGTTGAGAACAATCAGCCCCAGCATTTT
abundance: -; d_gene: -; j_gene: TRBJ2-2; v_gene: TRBV6-5; CDR3aa: CASSFEGRMAGELFF; CDR3nt: TGTGCCAGCAGTTTCGAGGGTAGAATGGCCGGGGAGCTGTTTTTT
abundance: -; d_gene: TRBD1; j_gene: TRBJ1-4; v_gene: TRBV14; CDR3aa: CASSPGQIATNEKLFF; CDR3nt: TGTGCCAGCAGCCCGGGACAGATTGCAACTAATGAAAAACTGTTTTTT
abundance: -; d_gene: TRBD2; j_gene: TRBJ2-1; v_gene: TRBV7-6; CDR3aa: CASSPLAGARNEQFF; CDR3nt: TGTGCCAGCAGCCCGTTAGCGGGGGCCAGAAATGAGCAGTTCTTC
abundance: -; d_gene: -; j_gene: TRBJ1-1; v_gene: TRBV30; CDR3aa: CAWGMVAANTEAFF; CDR3nt: TGTGCCTGGGGCATGGTTGCAGCGAACACTGAAGCTTTCTTT
abundance: few; d_gene: -; j_gene: TRBJ1-1; v_gene: TRBV11-2; CDR3aa: CASSWNAGMNTEAFF; CDR3nt: TGTGCCAGCAGCTGGAATGCGGGAATGAACACTGAAGCTTTCTTT
abundance: -; d_gene: -; j_gene: TRBJ2-1; v_gene: TRBV11-2; CDR3aa: CASSLERQGGDEQFF; CDR3nt: TGTGCCAGCAGCTTAGAGAGGCAGGGAGGCGATGAGCAGTTCTTC
abundance: -; d_gene: -; j_gene: TRBJ2-1; v_gene: TRBV19; CDR3aa: CASSIVTGEQFF; CDR3nt: TGTGCCAGTAGTATAGTTACAGGGGAGCAGTTCTTC
abundance: -; d_gene: -; j_gene: TRBJ1-1; v_gene: TRBV5-1; CDR3aa: CASSLERQGWSEAFF; CDR3nt: TGCGCCAGCAGCTTGGAGCGCCAGGGGTGGTCTGAAGCTTTCTTT